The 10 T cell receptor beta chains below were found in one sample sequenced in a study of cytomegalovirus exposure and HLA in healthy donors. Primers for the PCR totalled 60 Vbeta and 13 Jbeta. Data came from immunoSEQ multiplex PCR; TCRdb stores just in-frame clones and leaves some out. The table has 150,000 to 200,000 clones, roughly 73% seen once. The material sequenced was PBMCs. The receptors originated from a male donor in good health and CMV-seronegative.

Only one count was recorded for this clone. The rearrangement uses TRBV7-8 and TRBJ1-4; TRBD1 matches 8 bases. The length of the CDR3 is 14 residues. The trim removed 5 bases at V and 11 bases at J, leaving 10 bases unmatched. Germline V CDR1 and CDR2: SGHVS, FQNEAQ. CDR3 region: CASSPRVQGGKLFF. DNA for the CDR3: TGTGCCAGCAGCCCCAGGGTACAGGGGGGGAAACTGTTTTTT.

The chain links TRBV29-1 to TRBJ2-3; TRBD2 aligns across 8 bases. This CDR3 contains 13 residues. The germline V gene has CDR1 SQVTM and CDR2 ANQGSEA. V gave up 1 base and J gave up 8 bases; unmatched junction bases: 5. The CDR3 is CSVEAGGRVTQYF. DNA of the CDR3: TGCAGCGTTGAAGCGGGAGGGAGGGTTACGCAGTATTTT.

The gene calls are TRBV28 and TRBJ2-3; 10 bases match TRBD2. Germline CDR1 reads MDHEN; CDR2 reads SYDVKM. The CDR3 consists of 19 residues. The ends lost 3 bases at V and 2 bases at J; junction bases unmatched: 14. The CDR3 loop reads CASSFQASGRSGSTDTQYF. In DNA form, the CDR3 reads TGTGCCAGCAGTTTCCAGGCTAGCGGGAGAAGTGGGTCCACAGATACGCAGTATTTT.

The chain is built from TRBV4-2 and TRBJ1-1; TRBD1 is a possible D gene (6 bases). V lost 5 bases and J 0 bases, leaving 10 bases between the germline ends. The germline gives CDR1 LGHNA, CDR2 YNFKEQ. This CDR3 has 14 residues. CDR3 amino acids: CASSLQGLNTEAFF. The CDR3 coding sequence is TGTGCCAGCAGCTTACAGGGTTTGAACACTGAAGCTTTCTTT.

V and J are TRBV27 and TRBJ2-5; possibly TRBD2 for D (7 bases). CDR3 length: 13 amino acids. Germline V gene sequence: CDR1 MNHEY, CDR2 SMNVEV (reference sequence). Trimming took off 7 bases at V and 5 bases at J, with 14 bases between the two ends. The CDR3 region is CASTQQGGETQYF. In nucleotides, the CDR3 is TGTGCCAGCACCCAACAGGGAGGGGAGACCCAGTACTTC.

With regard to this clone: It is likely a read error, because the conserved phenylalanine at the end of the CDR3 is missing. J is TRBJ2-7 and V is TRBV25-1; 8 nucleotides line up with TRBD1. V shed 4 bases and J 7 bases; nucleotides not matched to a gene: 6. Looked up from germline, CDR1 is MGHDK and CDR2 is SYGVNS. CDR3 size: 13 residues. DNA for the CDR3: TGTGCCAGCAGTGCCAGGGGGCATGGAGAGCAGTACCTC. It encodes CASSARGHGEQYL.

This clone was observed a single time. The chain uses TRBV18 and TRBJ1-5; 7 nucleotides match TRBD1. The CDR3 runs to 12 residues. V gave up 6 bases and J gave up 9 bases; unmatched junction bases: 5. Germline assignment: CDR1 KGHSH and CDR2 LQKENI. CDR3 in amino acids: CASSDRFRPQHF. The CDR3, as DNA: TGTGCCAGCTCGGACAGGTTCCGGCCCCAGCATTTT. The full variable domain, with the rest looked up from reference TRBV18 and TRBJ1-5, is NAGVMQNPRHLVRRRGQEARLRCSPMKGHSHVYWYRQLPEEGLKFMVYLQKENIIDESGMPKERFSAEFPKEGPSILRIQQVVRGDSAAYFCASSDRFRPQHFGDGTRLSIL.

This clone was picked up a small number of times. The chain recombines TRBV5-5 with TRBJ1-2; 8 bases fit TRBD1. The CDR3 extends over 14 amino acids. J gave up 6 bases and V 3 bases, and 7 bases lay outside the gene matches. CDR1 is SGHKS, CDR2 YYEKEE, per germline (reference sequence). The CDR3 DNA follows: TGTGCCAGCAGCTCTAGCGGACAGGGAAATGGCTACACCTTC. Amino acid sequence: CASSSSGQGNGYTF. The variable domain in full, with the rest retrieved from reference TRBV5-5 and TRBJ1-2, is DAGVTQSPTHLIKTRGQQVTLRCSPISGHKSVSWYQQVLGQGPQFIFQYYEKEERGRGNFPDRFSARQFPNYSSELNVNALLLGDSALYLCASSSSGQGNGYTFGSGTRLTVV.

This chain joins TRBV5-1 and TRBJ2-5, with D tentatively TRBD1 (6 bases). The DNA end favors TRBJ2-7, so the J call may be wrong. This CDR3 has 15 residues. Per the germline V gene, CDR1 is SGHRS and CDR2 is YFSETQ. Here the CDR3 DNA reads TGCGCCAGCAGCTCGTCGGGACACATTATCCACGAGCAGTACTTC. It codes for CASSSSGHIIHEQYF.

CDR3 amino acids: CASSRGTGQNTEAFF. Here the CDR3 DNA reads TGCGCCAGCAGCCGCGGGACAGGGCAGAACACTGAAGCTTTCTTT. The chain is built from TRBV5-1 and TRBJ1-1; TRBD1 matches 9 bases. The J segment lost 1 base and the V segment lost 4 bases, leaving 5 bases of the junction unmatched. The length of the CDR3 is 15 residues. Germline assignment: CDR1 SGHRS and CDR2 YFSETQ.